This T cell receptor (beta chain) was recovered during a study of blood T cell repertoires in COVID-19. This CDR3 has 17 residues. Unmatched junction bases numbered 11, after V lost 6 bases and J lost 1 base. Germline assignment: CDR1 MNHEY and CDR2 SMNVEV (reference sequence). The assay was immunoSEQ multiplex PCR, and TCRdb's table has in-frame clones only and misses some. The sample contains a few hundred thousand clones, more than 80% of which appear only once. This chain joins TRBV27 and TRBJ2-2, with TRBD2 matching 7 bases. The specimen sequenced was peripheral blood. This TCR derives from a man younger than 35 who had recovered from COVID-19. This chain's CDR3 is CASSPFKASGNTGELFF. The DNA for the CDR3 is TGTGCCAGCAGCCCCTTTAAGGCTAGCGGGAACACCGGGGAGCTGTTTTTT.